This T cell receptor (beta chain) was recorded in a study of blood T cell repertoires in COVID-19. Overall study: The United States, Italy and Spain supplied acute and convalescent COVID-19 samples. Sources were T cells, B-cell-depleted T cells, or PBMCs; the material itself was cDNA or gDNA.

Authors' methods: Reference gene primer amplification gave estimated nucleated cell counts. Libraries were prepared by immunoSEQ multiplex PCR; TCRdb keeps only in-frame clonotypes and omits some of them. The V and J calls and the clone size are those of that table, but D and trimming were determined from the DNA. There are 150,000 to 180,000 clones in the sample; roughly four fifths occur only once, and under 2% lies in the top ten. The sample taken for sequencing was peripheral blood. This clonotype originated in an older man with acute or convalescent COVID-19.

The CDR3 loop is CASSQETLSEKLFF. The CDR3 DNA reads as TGTGCCAGCAGCCAAGAAACCCTATCCGAAAAACTGTTTTTT. The V call is TRBV3-1 (or the pseudogene TRBV3-2), the J call TRBJ1-4; D is undetermined. V was shortened by 0 bases and J by 8 bases, with 10 bases between the two germline ends. The CDR3 has 14 residues. CDR1 and CDR2 from the germline V gene are LGHDT and YNNKEL (reference sequence).